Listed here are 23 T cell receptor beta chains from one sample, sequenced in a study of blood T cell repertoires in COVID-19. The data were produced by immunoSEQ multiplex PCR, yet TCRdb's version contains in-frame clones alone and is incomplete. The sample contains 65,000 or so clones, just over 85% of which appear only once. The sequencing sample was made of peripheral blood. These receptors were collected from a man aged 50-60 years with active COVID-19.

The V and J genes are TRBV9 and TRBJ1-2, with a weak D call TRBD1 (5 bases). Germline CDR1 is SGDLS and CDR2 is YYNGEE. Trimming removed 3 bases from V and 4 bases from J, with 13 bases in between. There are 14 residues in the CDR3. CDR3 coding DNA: TGTGCCAGCAGCGCACCGGACAAATCCTATGGCTACACCTTC. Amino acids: CASSAPDKSYGYTF. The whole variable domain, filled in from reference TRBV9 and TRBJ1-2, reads DSGVTQTPKHLITATGQRVTLRCSPRSGDLSVYWYQQSLDQGLQFLIQYYNGEERAKGNILERFSAQQFPDLHSELNLSSLELGDSALYFCASSAPDKSYGYTFGSGTRLTVV.

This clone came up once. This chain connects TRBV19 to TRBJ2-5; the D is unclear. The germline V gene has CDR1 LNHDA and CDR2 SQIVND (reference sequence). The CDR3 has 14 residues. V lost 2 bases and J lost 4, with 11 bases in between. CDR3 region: CASSITRLGETQYF. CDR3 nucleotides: TGTGCCAGTAGTATAACACGACTGGGAGAGACCCAGTACTTC.

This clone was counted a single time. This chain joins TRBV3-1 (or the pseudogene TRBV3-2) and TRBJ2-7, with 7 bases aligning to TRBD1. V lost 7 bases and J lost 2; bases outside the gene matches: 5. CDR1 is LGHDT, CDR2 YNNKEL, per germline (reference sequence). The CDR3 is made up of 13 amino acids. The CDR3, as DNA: TGTGCCAGCACTTTAGGGACAGCCTACGAGCAGTACTTC. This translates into CASTLGTAYEQYF.

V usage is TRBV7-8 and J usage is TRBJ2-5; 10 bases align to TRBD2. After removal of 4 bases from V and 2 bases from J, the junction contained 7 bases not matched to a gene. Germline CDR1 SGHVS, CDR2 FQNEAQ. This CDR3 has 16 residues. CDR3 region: CASSSRGLAQQETQYF. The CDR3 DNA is TGTGCCAGCAGCTCCCGGGGACTAGCGCAACAAGAGACCCAGTACTTC.

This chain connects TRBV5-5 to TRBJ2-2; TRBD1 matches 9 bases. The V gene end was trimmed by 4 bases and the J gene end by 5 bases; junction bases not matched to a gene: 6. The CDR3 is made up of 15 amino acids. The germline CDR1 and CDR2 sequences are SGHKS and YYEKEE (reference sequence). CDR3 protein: CASSTRDRVTGELFF. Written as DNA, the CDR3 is TGTGCCAGCAGCACCCGGGACAGGGTGACCGGGGAGCTGTTTTTT.

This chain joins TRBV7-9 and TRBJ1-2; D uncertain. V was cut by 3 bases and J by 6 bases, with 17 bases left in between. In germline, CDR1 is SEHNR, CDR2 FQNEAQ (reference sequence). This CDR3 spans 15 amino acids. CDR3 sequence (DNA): TGTGCCAGCAGCTTCGGAGGCTACAGCGCAGATGGCTACACCTTC. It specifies CASSFGGYSADGYTF.

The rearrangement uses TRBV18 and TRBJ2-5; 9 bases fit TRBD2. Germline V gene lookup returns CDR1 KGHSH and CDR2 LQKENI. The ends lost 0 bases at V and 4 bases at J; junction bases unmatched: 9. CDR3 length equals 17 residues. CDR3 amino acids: CASSPPLGSGSRETQYF. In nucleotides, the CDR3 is TGTGCCAGCTCACCACCATTAGGTAGCGGGAGCAGAGAGACCCAGTACTTC.

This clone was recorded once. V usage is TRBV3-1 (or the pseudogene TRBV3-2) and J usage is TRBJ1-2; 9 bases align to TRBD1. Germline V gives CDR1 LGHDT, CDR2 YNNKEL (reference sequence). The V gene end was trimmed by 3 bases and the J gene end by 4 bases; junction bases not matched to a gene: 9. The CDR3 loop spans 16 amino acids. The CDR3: CASSQAGQGYFYGYTF. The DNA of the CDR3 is TGTGCCAGCAGCCAGGCCGGACAGGGGTATTTCTATGGCTACACCTTC.

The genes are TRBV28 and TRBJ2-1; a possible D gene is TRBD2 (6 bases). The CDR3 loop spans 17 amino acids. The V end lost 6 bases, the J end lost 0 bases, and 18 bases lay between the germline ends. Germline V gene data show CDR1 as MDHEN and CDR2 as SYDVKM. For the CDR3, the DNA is TGTGCCAGCAGCCTGGGCGGTATGACTAGCTCCTACAATGAGCAGTTCTTC. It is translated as CASSLGGMTSSYNEQFF.

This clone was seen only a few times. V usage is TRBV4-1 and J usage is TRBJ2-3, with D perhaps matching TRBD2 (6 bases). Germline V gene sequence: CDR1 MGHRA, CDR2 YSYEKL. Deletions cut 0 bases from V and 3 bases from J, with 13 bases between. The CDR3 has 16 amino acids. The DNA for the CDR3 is TGCGCCAGCAGCCAAGATTGGGGGACTGGGACAGATACGCAGTATTTT. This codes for CASSQDWGTGTDTQYF.

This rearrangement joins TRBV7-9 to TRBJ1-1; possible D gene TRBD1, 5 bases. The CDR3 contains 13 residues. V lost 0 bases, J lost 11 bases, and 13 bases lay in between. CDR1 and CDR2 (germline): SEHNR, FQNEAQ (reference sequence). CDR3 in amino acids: CASSLAPEQEAFF. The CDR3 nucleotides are TGTGCCAGCAGCTTAGCGCCGGAACAGGAGGCTTTCTTT.

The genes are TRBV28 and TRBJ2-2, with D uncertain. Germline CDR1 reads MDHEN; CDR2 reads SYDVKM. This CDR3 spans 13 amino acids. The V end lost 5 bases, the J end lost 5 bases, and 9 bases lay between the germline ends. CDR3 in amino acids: CASSPLVTGELFF. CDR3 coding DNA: TGTGCCAGCAGTCCCCTTGTTACCGGGGAGCTGTTTTTT.

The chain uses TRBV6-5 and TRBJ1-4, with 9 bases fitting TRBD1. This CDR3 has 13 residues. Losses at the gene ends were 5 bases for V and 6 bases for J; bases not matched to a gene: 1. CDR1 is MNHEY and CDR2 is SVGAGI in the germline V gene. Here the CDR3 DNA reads TGTGCCAGCAGTCGGACAGGGGATGAAAAACTGTTTTTT. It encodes CASSRTGDEKLFF.

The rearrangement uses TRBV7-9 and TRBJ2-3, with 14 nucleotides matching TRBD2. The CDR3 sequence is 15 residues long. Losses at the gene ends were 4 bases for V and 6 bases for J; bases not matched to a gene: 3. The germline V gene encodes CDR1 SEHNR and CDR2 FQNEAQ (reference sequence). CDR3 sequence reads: CASSSGLAGEDTQYF. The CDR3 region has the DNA TGTGCCAGCAGCTCGGGACTAGCGGGGGAGGATACGCAGTATTTT.

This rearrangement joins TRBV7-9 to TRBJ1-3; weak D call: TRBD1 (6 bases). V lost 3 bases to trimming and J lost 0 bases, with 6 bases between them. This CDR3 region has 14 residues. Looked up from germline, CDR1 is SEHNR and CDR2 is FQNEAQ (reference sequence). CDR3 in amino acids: CASSLTGSGNTIYF. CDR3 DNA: TGTGCCAGCAGCTTGACAGGCTCTGGAAACACCATATATTTT.

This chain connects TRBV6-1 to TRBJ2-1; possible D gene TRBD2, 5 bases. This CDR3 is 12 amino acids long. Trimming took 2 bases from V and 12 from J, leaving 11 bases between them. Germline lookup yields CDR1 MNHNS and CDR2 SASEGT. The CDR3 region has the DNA TGTGCCAGCAGTGAAAGCGACGGGGTGCAGTTCTTC. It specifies CASSESDGVQFF.

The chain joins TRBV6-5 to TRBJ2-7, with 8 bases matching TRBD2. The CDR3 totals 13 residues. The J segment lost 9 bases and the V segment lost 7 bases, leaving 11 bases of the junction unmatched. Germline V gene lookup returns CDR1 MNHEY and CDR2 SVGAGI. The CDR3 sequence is CASTTGGRMRQYF. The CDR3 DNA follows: TGTGCCAGCACAACGGGGGGGCGAATGCGGCAGTACTTC.

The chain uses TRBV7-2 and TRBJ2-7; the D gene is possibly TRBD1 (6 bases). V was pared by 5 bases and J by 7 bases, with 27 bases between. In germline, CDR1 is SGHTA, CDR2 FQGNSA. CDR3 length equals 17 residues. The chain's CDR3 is CASSPGSVSRAGEEQYF. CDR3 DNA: TGTGCCAGCAGCCCTGGGTCCGTGAGTCGGGCAGGGGAAGAGCAGTACTTC.

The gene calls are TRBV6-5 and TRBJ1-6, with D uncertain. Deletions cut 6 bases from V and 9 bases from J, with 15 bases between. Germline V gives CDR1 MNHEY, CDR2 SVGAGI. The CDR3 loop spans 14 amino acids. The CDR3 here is CASSLDTSGSPLHF. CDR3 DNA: TGTGCCAGCAGCCTTGACACATCAGGTTCACCCCTCCACTTT.

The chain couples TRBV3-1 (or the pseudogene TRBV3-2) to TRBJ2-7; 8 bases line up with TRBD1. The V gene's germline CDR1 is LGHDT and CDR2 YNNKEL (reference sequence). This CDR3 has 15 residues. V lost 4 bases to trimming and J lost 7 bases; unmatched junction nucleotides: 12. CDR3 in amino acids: CASSPRGQGGREQYF. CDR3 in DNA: TGTGCCAGCAGCCCCCGTGGACAGGGTGGGCGGGAGCAGTACTTC.

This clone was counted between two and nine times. The CDR3 DNA sequence: TGTGCCAGCAGTGAAGCGCGAACAGTCTACGAGCAGTACTTC. Translating it yields CASSEARTVYEQYF. This sequence joins TRBV2 and TRBJ2-7; D is uncertain. The CDR3 sequence is 14 residues long. The germline gives CDR1 SNHLY, CDR2 FYNNEI. V lost 0 bases and J 3 bases, leaving 9 bases between the germline ends.

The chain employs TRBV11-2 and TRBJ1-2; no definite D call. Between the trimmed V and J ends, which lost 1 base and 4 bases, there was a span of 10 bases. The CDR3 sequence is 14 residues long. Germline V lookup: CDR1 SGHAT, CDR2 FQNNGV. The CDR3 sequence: CASSLVGGGYGYTF. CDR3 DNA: TGTGCCAGCAGCTTAGTAGGCGGCGGCTATGGCTACACCTTC.

The CDR3: CASSPQGGSGNTIYF. The CDR3 DNA sequence: TGCGCCAGCAGCCCCCAGGGGGGTTCTGGAAACACCATATATTTT. The chain uses TRBV4-1 and TRBJ1-3, with 7 bases fitting TRBD1. The CDR3 extends over 15 amino acids. Losses at the gene ends were 4 bases for V and 1 base for J; bases not matched to a gene: 4. Looked up from germline, CDR1 is MGHRA and CDR2 is YSYEKL.